This T cell receptor beta chain was identified during a study of blood T cell repertoires in COVID-19. The overall study: Whether acute or convalescent, the COVID-19 samples came from the United States, Italy and Spain. T cells, B-cell-depleted T cells, or PBMCs provided the cDNA or gDNA that served as material.

Per the original data handling: The authors estimated nucleated cell counts from reference gene primer amplification. Sequenced by immunoSEQ multiplex PCR; TCRdb stores in-frame clones only, minus some. V and J calls plus clone size are reproduced from that table; the DNA served to infer D and trimming. The sample has about 220,000 clones, approximately 85% seen once. This sequence was found in a woman between 70 and 85 years old with COVID-19, enrolled during active disease. The sample taken for sequencing was peripheral blood.

The CDR3 sequence: CASSPGQANNEKLFF. The CDR3 DNA reads TGTGCCAGTAGTCCCGGACAGGCCAATAATGAAAAACTGTTTTTT. J is TRBJ1-4 and V is TRBV19, with 7 bases matching TRBD1. The CDR3 is 15 amino acids. Trimming removed 5 bases from V and 4 bases from J; junction bases left unmatched: 7. The germline gives CDR1 LNHDA, CDR2 SQIVND (reference sequence).